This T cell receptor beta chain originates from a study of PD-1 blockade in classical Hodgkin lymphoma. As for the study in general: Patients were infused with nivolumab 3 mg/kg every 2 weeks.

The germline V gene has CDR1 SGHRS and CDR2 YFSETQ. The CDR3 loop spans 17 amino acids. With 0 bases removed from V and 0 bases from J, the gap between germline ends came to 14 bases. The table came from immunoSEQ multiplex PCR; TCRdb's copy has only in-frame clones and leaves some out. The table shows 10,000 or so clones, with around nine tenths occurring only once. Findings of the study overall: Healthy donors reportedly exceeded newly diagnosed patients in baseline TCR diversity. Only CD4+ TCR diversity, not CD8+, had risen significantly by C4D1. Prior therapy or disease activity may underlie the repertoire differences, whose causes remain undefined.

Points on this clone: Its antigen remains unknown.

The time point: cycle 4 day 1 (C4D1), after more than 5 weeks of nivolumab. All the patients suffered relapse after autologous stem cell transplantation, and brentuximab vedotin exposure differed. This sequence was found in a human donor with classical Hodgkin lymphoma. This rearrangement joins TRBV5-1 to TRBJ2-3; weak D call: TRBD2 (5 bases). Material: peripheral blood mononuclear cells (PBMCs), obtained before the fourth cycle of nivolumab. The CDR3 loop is CASSLEVAGSSTDTQYF. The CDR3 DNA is TGCGCCAGCAGCTTGGAGGTCGCGGGCTCTAGCACAGATACGCAGTATTTT.